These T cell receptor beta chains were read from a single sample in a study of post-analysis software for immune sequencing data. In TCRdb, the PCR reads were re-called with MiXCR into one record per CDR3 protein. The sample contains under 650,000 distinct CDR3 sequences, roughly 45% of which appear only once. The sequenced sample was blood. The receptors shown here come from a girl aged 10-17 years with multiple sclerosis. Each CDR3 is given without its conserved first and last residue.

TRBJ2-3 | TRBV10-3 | AISESRGQVKDTQY
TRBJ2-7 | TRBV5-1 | ASSLPGQIYEQY
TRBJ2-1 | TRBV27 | ASCVGQDPDEQF
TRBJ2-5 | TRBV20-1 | SAWDGTGDVKQY
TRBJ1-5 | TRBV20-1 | SARDPGVNQPQH
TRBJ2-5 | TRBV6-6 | ASSYPLHQTQY
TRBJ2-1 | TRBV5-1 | ASSFPTRPSSYNEQF
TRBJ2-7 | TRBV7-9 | ASSREGNLDSYEQY
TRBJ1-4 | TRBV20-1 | SAGAPSEKLF
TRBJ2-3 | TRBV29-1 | SVEALAGGTDTQY
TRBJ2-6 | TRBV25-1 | ASSASWDDTETSGANVLT
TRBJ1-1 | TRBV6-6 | ASSYAHGGLEAF
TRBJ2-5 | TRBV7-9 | ASSLRIETQY
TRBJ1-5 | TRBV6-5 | ASSSRTGGGIQPQH
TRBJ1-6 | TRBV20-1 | GARRTLVGGSYNSPLH
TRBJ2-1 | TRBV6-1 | ASPSWGAYNEQF
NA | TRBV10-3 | ASSHRTSGEQY
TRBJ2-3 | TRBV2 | ASTGTGGGNTQY
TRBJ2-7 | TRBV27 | ASSPTAAGEQY
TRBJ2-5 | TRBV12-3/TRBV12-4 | ASSFGSGSLGGQETQY
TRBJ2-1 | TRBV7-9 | ASSSVLRGATYNEQF
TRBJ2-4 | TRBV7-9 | ASSLAASGGKNIQY
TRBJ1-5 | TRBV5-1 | ASSLEVGNQPQH
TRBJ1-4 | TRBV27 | ASSYGGSANEKLF
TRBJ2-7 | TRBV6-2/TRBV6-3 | ASSYPAEQY
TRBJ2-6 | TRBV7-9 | ASSLNREVANVLT
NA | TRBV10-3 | AISESEVLTLPSYEQY
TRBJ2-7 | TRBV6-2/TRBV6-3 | ASTKGGGGGNEQY